This T cell receptor (beta chain) appears in the sequencing data of a study of cytomegalovirus exposure and HLA in healthy donors. For the study at large: Unique TCR beta sequences numbering about 100 million came from around 180 million T cells in an earlier analysis. Points from the study as a whole: Later analysis demonstrated an association between a missense DCLRE1C variant and TCR beta V- and J-gene trimming. Later analysis placed DRB1 highest and HLA-C lowest in TCR association rates, which differed by HLA locus. The only immune exposure information that was available was CMV serostatus.

Of note for this clone: Its antigen is not known.

It was with 60 Vbeta and 13 Jbeta primers that the PCR ran. Repertoires were generated with immunoSEQ multiplex PCR, while TCRdb's copy carries only in-frame clones and drops some. The data show roughly 99,000 clones, 75% to 80% seen once. Germline V gene lookup returns CDR1 SGHVS and CDR2 FQNEAQ. Trimming pared 5 bases from V and 3 bases from J, leaving 11 bases between. The CDR3 has 14 residues. The origin of this receptor is a woman between 40 and 50 years old in good health and CMV-seronegative. Sequences were obtained from PBMCs. The chain couples TRBV7-8 to TRBJ2-1; no clear D. For the CDR3, the DNA is TGTGCCAGCAGCCCTACGGGTAACTACAATGAGCAGTTCTTC. Its protein product is CASSPTGNYNEQFF. The whole variable domain, remainder taken from reference TRBV7-8 and TRBJ2-1, is GAGVSQSPRYKVAKRGQDVALRCDPISGHVSLFWYQQALGQGPEFLTYFQNEAQLDKSGLPSDRFFAERPEGSVSTLKIQRTQQEDSAVYLCASSPTGNYNEQFFGPGTRLTVL.